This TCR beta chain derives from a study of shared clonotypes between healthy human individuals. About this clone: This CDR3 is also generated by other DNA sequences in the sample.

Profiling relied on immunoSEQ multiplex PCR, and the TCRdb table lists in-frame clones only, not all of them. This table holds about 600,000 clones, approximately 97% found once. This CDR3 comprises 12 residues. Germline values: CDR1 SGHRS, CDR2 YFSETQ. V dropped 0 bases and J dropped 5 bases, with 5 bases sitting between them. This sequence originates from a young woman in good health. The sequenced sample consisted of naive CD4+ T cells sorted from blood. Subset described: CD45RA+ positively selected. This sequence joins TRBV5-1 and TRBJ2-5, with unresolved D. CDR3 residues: CASSLVGETQYF. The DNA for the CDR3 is TGCGCCAGCAGCTTGGTGGGGGAGACCCAGTACTTC.